These 15 T cell receptor beta chains came from one sample sequenced in a study of T cell responses to AZD1222 COVID-19 vaccine. Sequenced by immunoSEQ multiplex PCR; TCRdb stores in-frame clones only, minus some. The sample gives around 100,000 clones, roughly nine tenths of which show up once; approximately 5% is in the top ten. Sequencing used peripheral blood, obtained on day 0 of AZD1222 vaccination. The receptors stem from an adult in good health.

This clone was detected once. V and J are TRBV6-5 and TRBJ2-3; D may be TRBD1 or TRBD2 (5 bases each). Germline V gives CDR1 MNHEY, CDR2 SVGAGI. The CDR3 has 14 amino acids. Trimming took 5 bases from V and 9 from J, leaving 18 bases between them. The CDR3 is CASSHLRDLPTQYF. CDR3 in DNA: TGTGCCAGCAGTCATCTTCGGGACCTCCCCACGCAGTATTTT.

The chain has TRBV28 and TRBJ1-2; D gene unclear. The length of the CDR3 is 14 residues. The V gene's germline CDR1 is MDHEN and CDR2 SYDVKM. Trimming stripped 6 bases from V and 4 bases from J, with 15 bases between. CDR3 amino acids: CASSRGAPIYGYTF. For the CDR3, the DNA is TGTGCCAGCAGCCGGGGAGCACCGATCTATGGCTACACCTTC.

The rearrangement uses TRBV7-3 and TRBJ2-7; TRBD1 agrees at 9 bases. Germline V lookup: CDR1 SGHTA, CDR2 FQGTGA. The V and J ends lost 1 base and 3 bases, in that order; junction bases with no gene match: 10. The CDR3 spans 17 residues. The CDR3 loop reads CASSLIGGQGRVYEQYF. CDR3 in DNA: TGTGCCAGCAGCTTAATAGGCGGACAGGGGAGAGTCTACGAGCAGTACTTC.

CDR3 bases: TGTGCCAGCAGCTTCCGCCGGGACACCTATCCCTACGAGCAGTACTTC. Its translation: CASSFRRDTYPYEQYF. J is TRBJ2-7 and V is TRBV5-4; the D gene is possibly TRBD1 (6 bases). This CDR3 region has 16 residues. Germline CDR1 SGHNT, CDR2 YYREEE (reference sequence). The V and J ends lost 2 bases and 2 bases respectively, with 17 bases between them.

This clone was found once. The rearrangement links TRBV19 to TRBJ2-2, with TRBD2 as a possible D gene (6 bases). The CDR3 is 14 amino acids. The V and J ends lost 3 bases and 4 bases respectively, with 9 bases between them. Germline CDR1 LNHDA, CDR2 SQIVND (reference sequence). CDR3 region: CASSIMGGTGELFF. In nucleotides, the CDR3 is TGTGCCAGTAGTATTATGGGGGGCACCGGGGAGCTGTTTTTT.

The chain carries TRBV27 and TRBJ2-5; tentative D call: TRBD1 (5 bases). CDR3 size: 15 residues. Germline CDR1 reads MNHEY; CDR2 reads SMNVEV (reference sequence). The V end was cut by 2 bases, the J end by 7 bases, with 17 bases between. The CDR3 DNA reads TGTGCCAGCAGTTTAGGTGCCGTCCAGGGTGGGACCCAGTACTTC. It yields the protein CASSLGAVQGGTQYF.

The rearrangement links TRBV7-2 to TRBJ1-5, with D possibly being TRBD1 (5 bases). Trimming removed 1 base from V and 3 bases from J, with 10 bases in between. This CDR3 comprises 15 residues. Germline V lookup: CDR1 SGHTA, CDR2 FQGNSA. CDR3 coding DNA: TGTGCCAGCAGCTTAGAGGGGCCTATCAATCAGCCCCAGCATTTT. Translated, it gives CASSLEGPINQPQHF.

V usage is TRBV4-3 and J usage is TRBJ1-2, with 10 bases lining up with TRBD1. The junction had 7 bases not matched to a gene; V was cut back by 6 bases and J by 6 bases. Germline CDR1 reads LGHNA; CDR2 reads YSLEER. CDR3 length equals 14 residues. CDR3 residues: CASSPGTGADGYTF. CDR3 DNA sequence: TGCGCCAGCAGTCCCGGGACAGGGGCAGATGGCTACACCTTC.

The V call is TRBV15, the J call TRBJ2-3, with 9 bases that match TRBD1. The germline gives CDR1 LNHNV, CDR2 YYDKDF (reference sequence). V gave up 0 bases and J gave up 4 bases; unmatched junction bases: 5. The CDR3 covers 16 residues. CDR3: CATSRDLRQGADTQYF. The DNA for the CDR3 is TGTGCCACCAGCAGAGATCTGAGACAGGGGGCAGATACGCAGTATTTT. The variable domain in full, with the rest retrieved from reference TRBV15 and TRBJ2-3, is DAMVIQNPRYQVTQFGKPVTLSCSQTLNHNVMYWYQQKSSQAPKLLFHYYDKDFNNEADTPDNFQSRRPNTSFCFLDIRSPGLGDTAMYLCATSRDLRQGADTQYFGPGTRLTVL.

V gene TRBV28 combines with J gene TRBJ2-7; no definite D call. Germline values: CDR1 MDHEN, CDR2 SYDVKM. CDR3 length: 14 residues. Trimming took 8 bases from V and 2 from J, leaving 16 bases between them. The CDR3 sequence: CASRLGNTAYEQYF. The CDR3 nucleotides read TGTGCCAGCCGTCTCGGAAACACGGCCTACGAGCAGTACTTC. The full variable domain, its missing parts supplied by reference TRBV28 and TRBJ2-7, is DVKVTQSSRYLVKRTGEKVFLECVQDMDHENMFWYRQDPGLGLRLIYFSYDVKMKEKGDIPEGYSVSREKKERFSLILESASTNQTSMYLCASRLGNTAYEQYFGPGTRLTVT.

The CDR3 loop is CSVTGDTDSGANVLTF. In DNA, the CDR3 is TGCAGCGTCACGGGGGACACCGACTCTGGGGCCAACGTCCTGACTTTC. The J gene is TRBJ2-6, the V gene TRBV29-1; D could derive from TRBD1 or TRBD2 (6 bases each). Trimming cost V 6 bases and J 0 bases, with 15 bases left between them. Germline V CDR1 and CDR2: SQVTM, ANQGSEA. The CDR3 has 16 amino acids.

The V call is TRBV28, the J call TRBJ1-1; TRBD1 is a possible D gene (5 bases). The CDR3 totals 13 residues. The germline V gene has CDR1 MDHEN and CDR2 SYDVKM. V lost 5 bases to trimming and J lost 4 bases, with 11 bases between them. The CDR3 is CASSPGGGTEAFF. In nucleotides, the CDR3 is TGTGCCAGCAGTCCCGGGGGGGGCACTGAAGCTTTCTTT.

The gene calls are TRBV7-9 and TRBJ2-3; 7 positions agree with TRBD2. V gave up 5 bases and J gave up 2 bases; unmatched junction bases: 7. Germline assignment: CDR1 SEHNR and CDR2 FQNEAQ (reference sequence). This CDR3 is built from 15 residues. The DNA of the CDR3 is TGTGCCAGCAGCCTAAGGACTAGTGTCACAGATACGCAGTATTTT. This codes for CASSLRTSVTDTQYF.

This chain uses TRBV18 with TRBJ1-5, with D possibly being TRBD1 (5 bases). The CDR3 covers 16 residues. V shed 4 bases and J shed 6 bases, with 19 bases lying between them. The germline V gene has CDR1 KGHSH and CDR2 LQKENI. CDR3 nucleotide sequence: TGTGCCAGCTCACAGCCGGGACGGAGCTTCAGTCAGCCCCAGCATTTT. Translation gives CASSQPGRSFSQPQHF.

This chain connects TRBV7-2 to TRBJ2-3; 8 positions agree with TRBD2. In germline, CDR1 is SGHTA, CDR2 FQGNSA. V shed 1 base, J shed 5 bases, and the junction held 5 bases outside the gene matches. The CDR3 is 15 residues long. The CDR3 sequence: CASSLDGGAGDTQYF. CDR3 DNA: TGTGCCAGCAGCTTAGACGGGGGGGCGGGAGATACGCAGTATTTT.